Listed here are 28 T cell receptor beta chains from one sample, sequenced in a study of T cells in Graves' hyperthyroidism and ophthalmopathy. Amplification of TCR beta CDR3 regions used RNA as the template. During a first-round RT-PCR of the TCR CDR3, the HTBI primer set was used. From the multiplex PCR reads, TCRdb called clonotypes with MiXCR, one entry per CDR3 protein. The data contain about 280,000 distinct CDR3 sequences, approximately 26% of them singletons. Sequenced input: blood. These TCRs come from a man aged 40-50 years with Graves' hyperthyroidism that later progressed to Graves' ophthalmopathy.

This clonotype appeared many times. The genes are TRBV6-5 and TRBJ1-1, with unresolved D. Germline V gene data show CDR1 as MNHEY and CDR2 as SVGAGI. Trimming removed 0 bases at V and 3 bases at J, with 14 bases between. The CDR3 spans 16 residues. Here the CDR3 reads CASSYSPQGKHTEAFF. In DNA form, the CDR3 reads TGTGCCAGCAGTTACTCCCCGCAAGGGAAGCACACTGAAGCTTTCTTT.

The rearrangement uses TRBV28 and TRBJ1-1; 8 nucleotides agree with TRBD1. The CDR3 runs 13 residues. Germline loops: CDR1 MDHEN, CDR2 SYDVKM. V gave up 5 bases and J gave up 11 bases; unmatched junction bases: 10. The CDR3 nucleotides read TGTGCCAGCAGTGATCGGACAGGGTTGAGGGCTTTCTTT. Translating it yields CASSDRTGLRAFF. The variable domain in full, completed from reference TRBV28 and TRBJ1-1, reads DVKVTQSSRYLVKRTGEKVFLECVQDMDHENMFWYRQDPGLGLRLIYFSYDVKMKEKGDIPEGYSVSREKKERFSLILESASTNQTSMYLCASSDRTGLRAFFGQGTRLTVV.

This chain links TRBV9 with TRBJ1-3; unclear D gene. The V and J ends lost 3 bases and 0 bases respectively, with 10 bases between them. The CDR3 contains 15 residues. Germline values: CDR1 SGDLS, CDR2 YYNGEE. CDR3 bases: TGTGCCAGCAGCGGCCGGCCACCCTCTGGAAACACCATATATTTT. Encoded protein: CASSGRPPSGNTIYF.

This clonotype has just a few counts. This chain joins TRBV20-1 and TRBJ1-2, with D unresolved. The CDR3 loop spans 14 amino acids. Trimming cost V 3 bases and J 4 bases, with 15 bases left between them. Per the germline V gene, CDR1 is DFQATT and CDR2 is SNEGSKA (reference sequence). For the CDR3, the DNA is TGCAGTGCTAGTGAGGTTTCGGGCACCTATGGCTACACCTTC. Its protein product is CSASEVSGTYGYTF.

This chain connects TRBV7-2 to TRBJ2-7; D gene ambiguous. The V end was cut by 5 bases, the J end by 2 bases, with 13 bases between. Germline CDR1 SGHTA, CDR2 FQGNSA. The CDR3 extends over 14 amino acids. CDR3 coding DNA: TGTGCCAGCAGCCCAACCGTAGATCCCTACGAGCAGTACTTC. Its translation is CASSPTVDPYEQYF.

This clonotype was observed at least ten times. The CDR3 sequence is CASSPPLAKETQYF. CDR3 DNA: TGCGCCAGCAGCCCCCCCCTAGCGAAAGAGACCCAGTACTTC. V and J are TRBV5-1 and TRBJ2-5; maybe TRBD2 (6 bases). CDR3 length: 14 residues. Trimming stripped 4 bases from V and 3 bases from J, with 13 bases between. CDR1 and CDR2 (germline): SGHRS, YFSETQ.

As DNA, the CDR3 is TGCAGTGCTAGAGGGGGGACAGGGCCTCCCGAGACCCAGTACTTC. It is translated as CSARGGTGPPETQYF. The V call is TRBV20-1, the J call TRBJ2-5; the match to TRBD1 covers 9 bases. The trim removed 1 base at V and 5 bases at J, leaving 8 bases unmatched. The CDR3 has 15 residues. Germline assignment: CDR1 DFQATT and CDR2 SNEGSKA (reference sequence).

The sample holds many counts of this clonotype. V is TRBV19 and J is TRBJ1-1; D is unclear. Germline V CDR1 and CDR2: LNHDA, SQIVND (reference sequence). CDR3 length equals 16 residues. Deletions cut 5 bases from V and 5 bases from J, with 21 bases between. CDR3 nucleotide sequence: TGTGCCAGTAGTCGTCCGATGGCGCCCAGCTCTACTGAAGCTTTCTTT. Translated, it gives CASSRPMAPSSTEAFF.

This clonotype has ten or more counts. The CDR3 loop reads CASLETYSNQPQHF. CDR3 DNA: TGTGCCAGCTTGGAAACCTATAGCAATCAGCCCCAGCATTTT. This sequence joins TRBV6-5 and TRBJ1-5; D ambiguous. The germline gives CDR1 MNHEY, CDR2 SVGAGI. The V end lost 8 bases, the J end lost 0 bases, and 11 bases lay between the germline ends. CDR3 size: 14 residues.

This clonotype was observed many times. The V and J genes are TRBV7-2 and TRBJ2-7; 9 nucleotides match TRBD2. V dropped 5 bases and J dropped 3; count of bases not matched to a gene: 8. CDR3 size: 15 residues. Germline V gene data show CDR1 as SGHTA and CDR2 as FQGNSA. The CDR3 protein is CASSHPAGGGYEQYF. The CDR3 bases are TGTGCCAGCAGCCACCCAGCGGGAGGAGGCTACGAGCAGTACTTC.

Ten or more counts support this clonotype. The CDR3 loop is CASSEGQNNQPQHF. DNA of the CDR3: TGTGCCAGCAGTGAAGGACAGAACAATCAGCCCCAGCATTTT. V is TRBV6-1 and J is TRBJ1-5; D might be TRBD1 (5 bases). Between the trimmed V and J ends, which lost 1 base and 3 bases, there was a span of 7 bases. This CDR3 comprises 14 residues. In germline, CDR1 is MNHNS, CDR2 SASEGT.

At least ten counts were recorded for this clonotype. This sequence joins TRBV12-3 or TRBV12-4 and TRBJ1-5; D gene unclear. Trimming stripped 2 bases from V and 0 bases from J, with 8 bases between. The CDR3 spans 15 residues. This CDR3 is CASSLRFFSNQPQHF. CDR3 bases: TGTGCCAGCAGTTTAAGGTTTTTTAGCAATCAGCCCCAGCATTTT.

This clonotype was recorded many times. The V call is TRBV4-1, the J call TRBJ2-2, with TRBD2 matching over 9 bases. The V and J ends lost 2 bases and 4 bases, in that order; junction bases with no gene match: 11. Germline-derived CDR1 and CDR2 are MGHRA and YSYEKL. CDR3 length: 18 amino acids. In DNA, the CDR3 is TGCGCCAGCAGCCAACGTCTCGCGGGAGGGCCGATCACCGGGGAGCTGTTTTTT. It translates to CASSQRLAGGPITGELFF.

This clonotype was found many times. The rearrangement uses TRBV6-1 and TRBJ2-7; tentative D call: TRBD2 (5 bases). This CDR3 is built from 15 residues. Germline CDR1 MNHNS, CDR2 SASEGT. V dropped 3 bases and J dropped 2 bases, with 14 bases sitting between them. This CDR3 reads CASSDWSGLTYEQYF. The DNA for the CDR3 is TGTGCCAGCAGTGATTGGAGCGGATTAACCTACGAGCAGTACTTC.

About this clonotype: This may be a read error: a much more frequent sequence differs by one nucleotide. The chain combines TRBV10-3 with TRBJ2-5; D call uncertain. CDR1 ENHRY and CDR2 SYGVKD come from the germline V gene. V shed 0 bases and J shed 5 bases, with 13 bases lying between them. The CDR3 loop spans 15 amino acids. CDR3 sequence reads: CAISESSPGRETQYF. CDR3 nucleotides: TGTGCCATCAGTGAGTCGAGCCCGGGCAGGGAGACCCAGTACTTC.

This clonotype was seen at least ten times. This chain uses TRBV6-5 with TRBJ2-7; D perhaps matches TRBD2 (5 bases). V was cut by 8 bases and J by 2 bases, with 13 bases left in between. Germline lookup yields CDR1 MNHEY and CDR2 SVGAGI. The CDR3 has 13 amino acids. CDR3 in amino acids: CASGLDSPYEQYF. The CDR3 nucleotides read TGTGCCAGCGGCCTGGACTCGCCCTACGAGCAGTACTTC.

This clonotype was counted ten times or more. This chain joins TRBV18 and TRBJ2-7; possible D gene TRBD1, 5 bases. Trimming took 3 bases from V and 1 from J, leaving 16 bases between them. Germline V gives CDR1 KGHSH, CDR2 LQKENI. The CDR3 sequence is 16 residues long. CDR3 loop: CASSPLDSASSYEQYF. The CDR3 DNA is TGTGCCAGCTCACCTCTAGACAGCGCCTCGTCCTACGAGCAGTACTTC.

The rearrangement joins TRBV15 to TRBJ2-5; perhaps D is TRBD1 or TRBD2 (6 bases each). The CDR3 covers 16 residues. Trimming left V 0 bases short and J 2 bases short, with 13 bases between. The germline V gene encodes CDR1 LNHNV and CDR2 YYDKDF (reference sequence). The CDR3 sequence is CATSRDPGGLQETQYF. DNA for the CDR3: TGTGCCACCAGCAGAGATCCTGGGGGGCTGCAAGAGACCCAGTACTTC.

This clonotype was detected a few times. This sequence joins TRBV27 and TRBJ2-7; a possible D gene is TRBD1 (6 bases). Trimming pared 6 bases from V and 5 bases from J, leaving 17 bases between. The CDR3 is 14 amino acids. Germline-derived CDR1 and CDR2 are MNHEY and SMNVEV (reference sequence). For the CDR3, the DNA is TGTGCCAGCAGGAAGGGCCAGGGGTTTAACGAGCAGTACTTC. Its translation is CASRKGQGFNEQYF.

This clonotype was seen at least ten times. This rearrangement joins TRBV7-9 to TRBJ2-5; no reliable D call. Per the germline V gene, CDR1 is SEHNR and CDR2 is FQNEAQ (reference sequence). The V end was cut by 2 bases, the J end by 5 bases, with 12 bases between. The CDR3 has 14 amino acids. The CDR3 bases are TGTGCCAGCAGCTTATCCAACGCTGAGGAGACCCAGTACTTC. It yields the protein CASSLSNAEETQYF.

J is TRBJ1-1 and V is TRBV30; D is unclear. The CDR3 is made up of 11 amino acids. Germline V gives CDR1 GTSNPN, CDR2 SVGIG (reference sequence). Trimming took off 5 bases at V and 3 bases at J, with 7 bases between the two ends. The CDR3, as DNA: TGTGCCTGGGGTGGGTACACTGAAGCTTTCTTT. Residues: CAWGGYTEAFF.

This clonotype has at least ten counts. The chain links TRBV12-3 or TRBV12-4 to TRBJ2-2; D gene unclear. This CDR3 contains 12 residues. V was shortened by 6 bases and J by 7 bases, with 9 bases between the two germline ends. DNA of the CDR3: TGTGCCAGCAGCAACTCGATCGGGGAGCTGTTTTTT. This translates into CASSNSIGELFF.

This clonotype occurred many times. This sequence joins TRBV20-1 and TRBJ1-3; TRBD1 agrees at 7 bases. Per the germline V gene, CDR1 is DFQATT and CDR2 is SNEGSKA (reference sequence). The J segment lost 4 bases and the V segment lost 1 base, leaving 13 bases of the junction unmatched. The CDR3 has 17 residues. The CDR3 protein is CSARGSRGLTGGNTIYF. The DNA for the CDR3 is TGCAGTGCTAGAGGGTCAAGGGGGCTAACGGGAGGAAACACCATATATTTT.

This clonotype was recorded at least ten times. CDR3 sequence: CSASLPVGGELFF. The CDR3 nucleotides read TGCAGTGCTAGTCTTCCCGTTGGCGGGGAGCTGTTTTTT. This chain uses TRBV20-1 with TRBJ2-2; D is ambiguous. V lost 3 bases, J lost 7 bases, and 12 bases lay in between. The germline CDR1 and CDR2 sequences are DFQATT and SNEGSKA (reference sequence). The CDR3 has 13 residues.

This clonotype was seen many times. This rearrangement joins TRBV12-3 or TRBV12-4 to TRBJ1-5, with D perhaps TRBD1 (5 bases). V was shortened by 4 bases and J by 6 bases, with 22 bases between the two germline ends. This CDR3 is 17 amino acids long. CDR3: CASSYGPAGFGLQPQHF. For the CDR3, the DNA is TGTGCCAGCAGTTATGGCCCCGCAGGGTTTGGCCTTCAGCCCCAGCATTTT.

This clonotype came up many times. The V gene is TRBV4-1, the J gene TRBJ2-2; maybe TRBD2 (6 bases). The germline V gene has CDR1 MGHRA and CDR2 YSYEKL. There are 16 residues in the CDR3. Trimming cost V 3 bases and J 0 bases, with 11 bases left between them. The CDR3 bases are TGCGCCAGCAGCCATGAAGGAGGGGCGAACACCGGGGAGCTGTTTTTT. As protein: CASSHEGGANTGELFF.

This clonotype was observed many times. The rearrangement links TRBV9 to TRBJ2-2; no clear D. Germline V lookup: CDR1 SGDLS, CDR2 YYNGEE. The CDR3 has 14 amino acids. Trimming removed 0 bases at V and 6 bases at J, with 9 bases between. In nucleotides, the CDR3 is TGTGCCAGCAGCGTAGTGTCGAGCTCCGGGGAGCTGTTTTTT. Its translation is CASSVVSSSGELFF.

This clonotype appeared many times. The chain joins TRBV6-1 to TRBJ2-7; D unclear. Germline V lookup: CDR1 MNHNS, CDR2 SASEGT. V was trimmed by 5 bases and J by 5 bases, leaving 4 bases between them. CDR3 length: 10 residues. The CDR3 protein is CASSSNEQYF. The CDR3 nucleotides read TGTGCCAGCAGTAGTAACGAGCAGTACTTC.